This TCR beta chain emerged from a study of regulatory T cells in long-lasting Graves disease. V was cut by 6 bases and J by 9 bases, with 15 bases left in between. Germline assignment: CDR1 SGHAT and CDR2 FQDESV (reference sequence). The CDR3 has 13 amino acids. Regarding time point: persistent/refractory GD, antithyroid drugs over 5 years with positive TRAb. Generation of the TCR library employed RNA extracted from PBMCs. This clonotype was seen at least ten times. Building the TCR beta libraries relied on iRepertoire HTBI primers, and CDR3 regions underwent Arm-PCR. MiXCR, applied by TCRdb to the multiplex PCR reads, yields one record per CDR3 protein. Among under 350,000 distinct CDR3 sequences listed, approximately 20% were seen once.

V usage is TRBV11-1 and J usage is TRBJ1-5, with unresolved D. This specimen was peripheral blood mononuclear cells (PBMCs), taken when the disease was refractory, from a patient treated with antithyroid drugs. The sequence derives from a female donor with Graves disease. The CDR3 bases are TGTGCCAGCAGTTCGGGAGATTTAGGGCCCCAGCATTTT. This gives the protein CASSSGDLGPQHF. Together with reference TRBV11-1 and TRBJ1-5, the CDR3 gives the full variable domain: EAEVAQSPRYKITEKSQAVAFWCDPISGHATLYWYRQILGQGPELLVQFQDESVVDDSQLPKDRFSAERLKGVDSTLKIQPAELGDSAMYLCASSSGDLGPQHFGDGTRLSIL.